This T cell receptor (beta chain) is drawn from a study of blood T cell repertoires in COVID-19 (TCRdb year 2020). Notes on the research overall: The collaborator samples originated in the United States, Italy and Spain and spanned the acute and convalescent phases of COVID-19. Where HLA class I and class II types were available, the types were taken from metadata supplied by the sample provider, not from assay-based typing. The repertoires were made available in a free public database intended to serve as a resource for research on the immune response to SARS-CoV-2. Subjects who had been exposed to COVID-19, were actively infected with it, or had recovered from it provided the deeply sampled blood TCRbeta repertoires that made up the dataset. The prospective study material was composed of cDNA or gDNA derived from T cells, B-cell-depleted T cells, or PBMCs. Samples came from the ongoing ImmuneRACE study (first 160 participants) plus 1,254 subjects from 6 global collaborators. The sample metadata nearly always contained a de-identified subject ID, COVID-19 status, age in years and sex.

TCRbeta CDR3 regions were amplified from genomic DNA by means of the immunoSEQ Assay, a bias-controlled multiplex PCR. As for the original processing: The number of nucleated cells in each sample was estimated from the amplification of reference gene primers within the assay. To quantify the absolute abundance of each unique TCRbeta CDR3 rearrangement, sequence reads were collapsed and filtered. For each sample, productive Simpson clonality was calculated by taking the square root of Simpson's diversity index across productive rearrangements. TCRdb's version of the immuneACCESS table is confined to in-frame rearrangements and falls short of the full clone set. An unresolved V gene accounts for under half of the shortfall where checked; the remainder is of unknown origin. D and trimming were read from the DNA, whereas the V and J calls and clone size are those reported in that table. The sample table holds some 200,000 clones, of which roughly 80% were seen once. Clones ranked in the top ten supply 15% to 20% of the sample.

In the prospective study, participants were about 18 to 95 years old, resided in approximately 22 geographic areas of the United States, and were enrolled through a virtual design. To assign participants to cohorts, the prospective study relied on clinical history that participants themselves reported in a screening survey and a study questionnaire. For ImmuneRACE Cohort 3, a participant was defined as recovered based on two consecutive negative NP/OP PCR tests, clearance by a healthcare professional, or resolution of symptoms. In the prospective study, whole blood, serum and a nasopharyngeal or oropharyngeal swab were collected from each participant by mobile phlebotomists. Participants in the prospective study had the option to provide additional blood draws and questionnaires over a roughly 2-month period. Before DNA extraction, blood samples from the prospective study were shipped at room temperature or frozen.

The research as a whole found: The amount of clinical and demographic metadata varied by source and participant and was provided uncurated.

The CDR3 runs 18 residues from the cysteine to the phenylalanine. The CDR3 DNA has 54 bases and is translated from base 1. V loses 0 bases at its end and J loses 7 bases; junction bases beyond the gene matches: 11. The germline V gene gives CDR1 as MRHNA and CDR2 as SNTAGT. A remark on this clone: It has no known antigen specificity. Qualities for individual bases were not recorded, and no much larger clone is one base off.

The sequence is built from TRBV6-4 and TRBJ2-2; 10 central nucleotides agree with TRBD2. Source material: PBMCs or T cells enriched from blood (not recorded which). The clonotype comes from a woman aged 45-65 years who had recovered from COVID-19. The CDR3: CASSDSGLAGVLSGELFF. The DNA sequence is TGTGCCAGCAGTGACTCAGGGCTAGCGGGAGTCCTGAGCGGGGAGCTGTTTTTT.